These T cell receptor beta chains were read from a single sample in a study of spatial heterogeneity in lung cancer. TCRdb redid the calling of the 5' RACE reads with MiXCR, one entry per CDR3 protein. The sample lists some 30,000 distinct CDR3 sequences, more than 9% seen once, with less than 35% in the top ten. Specimen: PBMCs, collected at follow-up. The receptors were sampled from a female donor with early-stage non-small cell lung cancer. Each CDR3 is given without its conserved first and last residue. Each record gives: V gene, CDR3 protein.

TRBV7-9 ASSRGQSLTEAF
TRBV28 ASSLGTGPYGYT
TRBV11-2 ASSFAQDAGELF
TRBV4-1 ASSQAPTGYNEQY
TRBV20-1 SEVPSGLAGGEQF
TRBV29-1 SVEDSEQETQY
TRBV6-1 ASCHIDSGSYEQY
TRBV29-1 SVTGNYEQY
TRBV30 AWSESARQF
TRBV9 ASSVTPDRVGGTEAF
TRBV15 ATSRASTDTQY
TRBV12-5 ASGFDRARAEAF
TRBV5-1 ASSSTGETQY
TRBV28 ASSLGGGTLDNEQF
TRBV7-2 ASSGSAQRGGRTGELF
TRBV6-6 ASSYSTGDNEKLF
TRBV7-2 ASSPGRSTDTQY
TRBV28 AAGPYEQY
TRBV5-1 ASSSGTEYEQY
TRBV4-1 ASSQEGLAGFREQF
TRBV5-1 ASSSFDSNEQF
TRBV29-1 SVEEPVKEPF
TRBV29-1 SVRGGQADYGYT
TRBV28 ASSALRENQPQH
TRBV27 ASSLSGVDQPQH
TRBV29-1 SVEQGVTYEQY
TRBV6-1 ASNNPRDEQY
TRBV5-5 ASSPDVLNYGYT
TRBV5-1 ASSLVPAGNRNEQF
TRBV28 ASSLETLAKNIQY
TRBV2 ASSGLNTEAF
TRBV28 ASSVRGGPRNEQF
TRBV5-1 ASSSAQDEKLF
TRBV9 ASSVGMTGRTGELF
TRBV5-1 ASCPDGTGKSYT
TRBV4-2 ASSQHVGGQGNYGYT
TRBV11-2 ASSLPASGGDTQY
TRBV6-2/TRBV6-3 ASSNGTSGQETQY
TRBV29-1 STIDRLSTDTQY
TRBV30 AWKEPVNEKLF
TRBV4-1 ASSQVMDTQY
TRBV20-1 SARVYRGLGNEQF
TRBV20-1 SARDQTGRSSYNEQF
TRBV29-1 SASPRGPNTEAF
TRBV9 ASSPQGGGNEQF
TRBV28 ASSPGTGGSYEQY